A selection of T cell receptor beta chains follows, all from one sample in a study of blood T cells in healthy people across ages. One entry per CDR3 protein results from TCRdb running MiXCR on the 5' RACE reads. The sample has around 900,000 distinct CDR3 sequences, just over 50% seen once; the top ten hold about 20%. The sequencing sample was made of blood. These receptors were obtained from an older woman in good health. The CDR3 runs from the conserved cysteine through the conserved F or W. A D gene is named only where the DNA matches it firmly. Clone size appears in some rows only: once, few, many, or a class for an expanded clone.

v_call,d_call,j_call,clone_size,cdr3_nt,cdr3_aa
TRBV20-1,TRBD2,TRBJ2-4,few,TGCAGTGCACGGGGACTAGCGGGAGAGGCCAAAAACATTCAGTACTTC,CSARGLAGEAKNIQYF
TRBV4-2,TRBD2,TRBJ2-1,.,TGTGCCAGCACCGAAACTACGGGACTAGCGGGAGCCAATGAGCAGTTCTTC,CASTETTGLAGANEQFF
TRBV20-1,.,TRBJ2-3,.,TGCAGTGCTAGAAGTAGCGCAGGGACAGATACGCAGTATTTT,CSARSSAGTDTQYF
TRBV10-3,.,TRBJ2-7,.,TGTGCCATCAGCGGATTGGACAGTTACGAGCAGTACTTC,CAISGLDSYEQYF
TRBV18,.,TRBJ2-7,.,TGTGCCAGCTCACCACAGGGTGTTGGGCCCTACGAGCAGTACTTC,CASSPQGVGPYEQYF
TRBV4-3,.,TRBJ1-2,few,TGCGCCAGCAGCCAAGGAAGTGGGGCCCTAACTAACTATGGCTACACCTTC,CASSQGSGALTNYGYTF
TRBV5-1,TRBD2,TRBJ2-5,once,TGCGCCAGCAAGGGACTAGCGGGAGAGGGGACCCAGTACTTC,CASKGLAGEGTQYF
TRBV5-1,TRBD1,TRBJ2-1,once,TGCGCCAGCAGGCTGGGACAGCTATACAATGAGCAGTTCTTC,CASRLGQLYNEQFF
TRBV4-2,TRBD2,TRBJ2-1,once,TGTGCCAGCAGCCGAGCCGTCCGAGCGGGAGTCAATGAGCAGTTCTTC,CASSRAVRAGVNEQFF
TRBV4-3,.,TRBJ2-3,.,TGCGCCAGCAGCCAAGAACCGCCAGGGGGAGGAAGCACAGATACGCAGTATTTT,CASSQEPPGGGSTDTQYF
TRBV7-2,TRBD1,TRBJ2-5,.,TGTGCCAGCTGCTTAGGGTTCAGGGGGCAGACCCAGTACTTC,CASCLGFRGQTQYF
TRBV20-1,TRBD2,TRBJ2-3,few,TGCAGTGCACGGACTAGCGGGCGGTCAGATACGCAGTATTTT,CSARTSGRSDTQYF
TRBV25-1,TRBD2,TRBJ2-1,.,TGTGCCAGCAGTGAAGCGGGAGGGGACTACAATGAGCAGTTCTTC,CASSEAGGDYNEQFF
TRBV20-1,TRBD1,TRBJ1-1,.,TGCAGTGCTAGAGATGACAGGGAAAAACCTGAAGCTTTCTTT,CSARDDREKPEAFF
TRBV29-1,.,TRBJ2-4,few,TGCAGCGTTGAAAAACTCTCCAAAAACATTCAGTACTTC,CSVEKLSKNIQYF
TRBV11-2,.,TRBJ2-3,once,TGCGCCAGCAGCCCAGGCTGGGACTCACTAAGGGATACGCAGTATTTT,CASSPGWDSLRDTQYF
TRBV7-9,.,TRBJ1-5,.,TGTGCCAGCAGCTTAGCTAGTCAGCCCCAGCATTTT,CASSLASQPQHF
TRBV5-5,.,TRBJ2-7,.,TGTGCCAGCAGCTCAGCATTCAGGGACTACGAGCAGTACTTC,CASSSAFRDYEQYF
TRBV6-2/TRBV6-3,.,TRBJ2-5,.,TGTGCCAGCAGTCAAGGGACGGAGGGGAAACAGTACTTC,CASSQGTEGKQYF
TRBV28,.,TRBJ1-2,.,TGTGCCAGCAGGGGGGTTGGACCGTCGGTAGGCTCTGGCTACACCTTC,CASRGVGPSVGSGYTF